Each of the 26 T cell receptor beta chains below was sequenced from the same sample in a study of T cells after yellow fever vaccination. TCRdb analysed the 5' RACE reads with MiXCR anew, one entry per CDR3 protein. The table includes 300,000 to 400,000 distinct CDR3 sequences, around 12% detected once. The material sequenced was CD4+ T cells sorted from PBMCs, taken 15 days after the yellow fever booster vaccination. The source of these receptors is a man younger than 30 who received the YFV17D yellow fever vaccine.

This clonotype was seen a few times. The chain combines TRBV11-3 with TRBJ2-1, with D perhaps assigned TRBD1 or TRBD2 (5 bases each). The germline V gene has CDR1 SGHNT and CDR2 YENEEA. The length of the CDR3 is 15 residues. Between the trimmed V and J ends, which lost 4 bases and 0 bases, there was a span of 10 bases. The CDR3 reads CASSSEGSSYNEQFF. In DNA, the CDR3 is TGTGCCAGCAGCTCAGAGGGGAGCTCCTACAATGAGCAGTTCTTC.

In DNA, the CDR3 is TGCGCCAGCAGCCCCTCCCCTCCGGCCACGGACGGCTACACCTTC. Translating it yields CASSPSPPATDGYTF. This sequence joins TRBV5-1 and TRBJ1-2; D is unclear. The CDR3 loop spans 15 amino acids. Between the trimmed V and J ends, which lost 4 bases and 8 bases, there was a span of 21 bases. The germline CDR1 and CDR2 sequences are SGHRS and YFSETQ.

This clonotype turned up a few times. The rearrangement uses TRBV7-9 and TRBJ2-5; D not certain. V lost 4 bases and J lost 4, with 10 bases in between. The length of the CDR3 is 13 residues. Germline V lookup: CDR1 SEHNR, CDR2 FQNEAQ (reference sequence). The CDR3 nucleotides read TGTGCCAGCAGCTCCTCCGCAGGAGAGACCCAGTACTTC. Translation gives CASSSSAGETQYF.

The chain combines TRBV24-1 with TRBJ2-1; 10 bases align to TRBD2. Germline assignment: CDR1 KGHDR and CDR2 SFDVKD. The CDR3 is made up of 18 amino acids. After removal of 1 base from V and 5 bases from J, the junction contained 10 bases not matched to a gene. The CDR3 sequence is CATSDFRAGTSVNNEQFF. As DNA, the CDR3 is TGTGCCACCAGTGATTTTAGGGCAGGGACTAGCGTTAACAATGAGCAGTTCTTC.

This rearrangement joins TRBV18 to TRBJ1-6; unclear D gene. Germline CDR1 reads KGHSH; CDR2 reads LQKENI. The V end was cut by 2 bases, the J end by 8 bases, with 16 bases between. This CDR3 has 16 amino acids. The CDR3 loop reads CASSPNTAGNHSPLHF. The CDR3 DNA follows: TGTGCCAGCTCACCAAACACGGCAGGAAATCATTCACCCCTCCACTTT.

The chain recombines TRBV11-1 with TRBJ2-1; D not resolved. The germline V gene encodes CDR1 SGHAT and CDR2 FQDESV (reference sequence). This CDR3 has 14 amino acids. The V and J ends lost 2 bases and 0 bases respectively, with 5 bases between them. CDR3 sequence (DNA): TGTGCCAGCAGCTTACGTTACTCCTACAATGAGCAGTTCTTC. Protein: CASSLRYSYNEQFF. The variable domain in full, with the rest retrieved from reference TRBV11-1 and TRBJ2-1, is EAEVAQSPRYKITEKSQAVAFWCDPISGHATLYWYRQILGQGPELLVQFQDESVVDDSQLPKDRFSAERLKGVDSTLKIQPAELGDSAMYLCASSLRYSYNEQFFGPGTRLTVL.

The genes are TRBV7-3 and TRBJ1-2; D possibly corresponds to TRBD1 (5 bases). CDR3 length: 14 residues. Germline CDR1 is SGHTA and CDR2 is FQGTGA. Trimming took 0 bases from V and 2 from J, leaving 7 bases between them. The CDR3 spells CASSLTPGNYGYTF. The CDR3 coding sequence is TGTGCCAGCAGCTTAACGCCAGGGAACTATGGCTACACCTTC. Full variable domain (missing parts from reference TRBV7-3 and TRBJ1-2): GAGVSQTPSNKVTEKGKYVELRCDPISGHTALYWYRQSLGQGPEFLIYFQGTGAADDSGLPNDRFFAVRPEGSVSTLKIQRTERGDSAVYLCASSLTPGNYGYTFGSGTRLTVV.

The chain links TRBV6-6 to TRBJ1-2; D perhaps matches TRBD1 (5 bases). Germline CDR1 reads MNHNY; CDR2 reads SVGAGI (reference sequence). V was cut by 6 bases and J by 3 bases, with 17 bases left in between. This CDR3 is 15 amino acids long. The CDR3 region is CASRRGPREDYGYTF. The CDR3 region has the DNA TGTGCCAGCAGAAGGGGCCCCAGGGAAGACTATGGCTACACCTTC.

The chain links TRBV18 to TRBJ2-1; 9 bases map to TRBD1. This CDR3 spans 17 amino acids. J lost 3 bases, V lost 2 bases, and 8 bases had no gene match. Germline CDR1 and CDR2: KGHSH and LQKENI. In DNA form, the CDR3 reads TGTGCCAGCTCACCAATGCCCGGACAGGGGAACTACAATGAGCAGTTCTTC. Protein sequence: CASSPMPGQGNYNEQFF.

This clonotype appeared many times. This chain connects TRBV14 to TRBJ2-2; 7 bases map to TRBD2. The CDR3 totals 14 residues. Looked up from germline, CDR1 is SGHDN and CDR2 is FVKESK. With V trimmed by 4 bases and J by 4 bases, 3 bases remained unmatched. This CDR3 reads CASSRAGSTGELFF. The CDR3, as DNA: TGTGCCAGCAGCCGAGCGGGGAGCACCGGGGAGCTGTTTTTT.

This clonotype has a count of ten or more. The genes are TRBV12-3 or TRBV12-4 and TRBJ1-4, with D possibly TRBD1 on 5 matching bases. The CDR3 consists of 14 residues. V lost 3 bases to trimming and J lost 7 bases, with 12 bases between them. CDR3 DNA sequence: TGTGCCAGCAGTTTGTCGGGGGGAGCTGAAAAACTGTTTTTT. This gives the protein CASSLSGGAEKLFF.

This chain links TRBV7-2 with TRBJ1-1; TRBD1 agrees at 12 bases. Germline CDR1 and CDR2: SGHTA and FQGNSA. V gave up 8 bases and J gave up 8 bases; unmatched junction bases: 12. The length of the CDR3 is 15 residues. The CDR3 bases are TGTGCCAGCCGAGTATCCGGGACAGGGGGCGCGGAAGCTTTCTTT. The encoded protein is CASRVSGTGGAEAFF.

CDR3 residues: CASSPGSPHGRIGSIQYF. The CDR3 coding sequence is TGCGCCAGCAGCCCCGGGAGCCCCCACGGGCGGATTGGGAGCATTCAGTACTTC. This chain joins TRBV4-1 and TRBJ2-4; the D gene is possibly TRBD2 (6 bases). The ends were cut back, 4 bases at V and 9 bases at J, with 28 bases in the middle. CDR3 length: 18 amino acids. CDR1 and CDR2 (germline): MGHRA, YSYEKL.

This clonotype turned up a few times. The chain links TRBV7-7 to TRBJ2-7; D uncertain. CDR1 and CDR2 (germline): SSHAT, FNYEAQ (reference sequence). V lost 3 bases and J 2 bases, leaving 14 bases between the germline ends. The CDR3 length is 15 residues. The CDR3 nucleotides are TGTGCCAGCAGCTTCGGTCGTGGATCCGCCTACGAGCAGTACTTC. This translates into CASSFGRGSAYEQYF.

This clonotype came up a few times. V and J are TRBV21-1 and TRBJ2-3; the DNA was not compared with TRBD1, the D call given in the table. TRBV21-1 is a pseudogene locus. This CDR3 contains 17 residues. CDR3 amino acids: CASSKGRTGGDTDTQYF. The CDR3 DNA is TGTGCCAGCAGCAAAGGACGAACAGGGGGGGACACAGATACGCAGTATTTT.

This clonotype has more than one count but fewer than ten. The chain recombines TRBV24-1 with TRBJ1-6; 9 bases line up with TRBD1. Looked up from germline, CDR1 is KGHDR and CDR2 is SFDVKD. This CDR3 is built from 19 residues. V lost 3 bases to trimming and J lost 4 bases; unmatched junction nucleotides: 12. CDR3 region: CATSDPRDRVGGYNSPLHF. The DNA for the CDR3 is TGTGCCACCAGTGATCCCCGGGACAGGGTAGGGGGTTATAATTCACCCCTCCACTTT.

This clonotype was detected only a few times. CDR3 sequence (DNA): TGCGCCAGCAGCCTCCAACCGGGGGGCACCGGGGAGCTGTTTTTT. Its translation: CASSLQPGGTGELFF. The chain couples TRBV5-1 to TRBJ2-2; 7 nucleotides match TRBD2. The CDR3 contains 15 residues. Losses at the gene ends were 4 bases for V and 4 bases for J; bases not matched to a gene: 7. Germline CDR1 reads SGHRS; CDR2 reads YFSETQ.

The rearrangement uses TRBV4-3 and TRBJ2-1; TRBD1 matches 7 bases. Germline V gene data show CDR1 as LGHNA and CDR2 as YSLEER. The length of the CDR3 is 13 residues. Losses at the gene ends were 4 bases for V and 8 bases for J; bases not matched to a gene: 5. This CDR3 is CASSRLQGDEQFF. CDR3 coding DNA: TGCGCCAGCAGCCGTCTCCAGGGGGATGAGCAGTTCTTC.

Only a few counts were recorded for this clonotype. The chain combines TRBV23-1 with TRBJ2-7, with D possibly being TRBD1 or TRBD2 (5 bases each). TRBV23-1 is marked as an open reading frame, function uncertain. The germline V and J ends were trimmed by 9 bases and 6 bases, with 9 bases remaining between them. The CDR3 is 10 residues long. CDR3 protein: CARGTAEQYV. The CDR3 DNA reads as TGCGCCAGAGGGACGGCCGAGCAGTACGTC.

At least ten counts were recorded for this clonotype. The chain has TRBV11-2 and TRBJ2-5; D uncertain. CDR3 length equals 14 residues. Trimming took off 0 bases at V and 6 bases at J, with 11 bases between the two ends. CDR1 SGHAT and CDR2 FQNNGV come from the germline V gene. The CDR3 spells CASSLDGPSQTQYF. CDR3 nucleotides: TGTGCCAGCAGCTTAGACGGACCCTCTCAGACCCAGTACTTC. Combining the CDR3 with reference TRBV11-2 and TRBJ2-5 gives the whole variable domain EAGVAQSPRYKIIEKRQSVAFWCNPISGHATLYWYQQILGQGPKLLIQFQNNGVVDDSQLPKDRFSAERLKGVDSTLKIQPAKLEDSAVYLCASSLDGPSQTQYFGPGTRLLVL.

The chain carries TRBV5-1 and TRBJ2-7; 8 bases map to TRBD1. The CDR3 sequence is 14 residues long. Germline assignment: CDR1 SGHRS and CDR2 YFSETQ. Unmatched junction bases numbered 11, after V lost 3 bases and J lost 9 bases. The CDR3 coding sequence is TGCGCCAGCAGCTACGGACAGGGTTGGGACGGGCAGTACTTC. Its protein is CASSYGQGWDGQYF.

This chain links TRBV5-1 with TRBJ2-3; TRBD2 matches at 16 bases. Looked up from germline, CDR1 is SGHRS and CDR2 is YFSETQ. Trimming took 3 bases from V and 4 from J; bases not matched to a gene: 5. The CDR3 extends over 17 amino acids. In DNA, the CDR3 is TGCGCCAGCAGCTCCGGGACTAGCGGGGGGGCCGCAGATACGCAGTATTTT. Residues: CASSSGTSGGAADTQYF. The full variable domain, completed using reference TRBV5-1 and TRBJ2-3, is KAGVTQTPRYLIKTRGQQVTLSCSPISGHRSVSWYQQTPGQGLQFLFEYFSETQRNKGNFPGRFSGRQFSNSRSEMNVSTLELGDSALYLCASSSGTSGGAADTQYFGPGTRLTVL.

A remark on this clonotype: An end of the junction does not agree with germline; a read error may underlie this. The V gene is TRBV20-1, the J gene TRBJ2-3; unclear D gene. Germline CDR1 reads DFQATT; CDR2 reads SNEGSKA (reference sequence). This CDR3 region has 12 residues. The CDR3 sequence: CNARDAADTQYF. CDR3 in DNA: TGCAATGCTAGAGATGCTGCAGATACGCAGTATTTT.

The chain joins TRBV5-6 to TRBJ1-2; 9 nucleotides match TRBD1. The V segment lost 3 bases and the J segment 7 bases; nucleotides outside the gene matches: 10. This CDR3 region has 15 residues. Germline-derived CDR1 and CDR2 are SGHDT and YYEEEE. The CDR3, as DNA: TGTGCCAGCAGCTCCCCGGGACAGGGCTTAGGTGGCTACACCTTC. It is translated as CASSSPGQGLGGYTF. Using reference TRBV5-6 and TRBJ1-2 for the parts outside the CDR3, the full variable domain is DAGVTQSPTHLIKTRGQQVTLRCSPKSGHDTVSWYQQALGQGPQFIFQYYEEEERQRGNFPDRFSGHQFPNYSSELNVNALLLGDSALYLCASSSPGQGLGGYTFGSGTRLTVV.

The rearrangement links TRBV24-1 to TRBJ2-3; a possible D gene is TRBD1 (5 bases). The V gene's germline CDR1 is KGHDR and CDR2 SFDVKD. The CDR3 is made up of 14 amino acids. The V end lost 12 bases, the J end lost 0 bases, and 15 bases lay between the germline ends. CDR3 DNA sequence: TGTGCCGGTAAGACAGAACCTAGCACAGATACGCAGTATTTT. Protein sequence: CAGKTEPSTDTQYF.

The chain employs TRBV6-2 or TRBV6-3 and TRBJ2-7; 7 bases fit TRBD1. Germline CDR1 MNHEY, CDR2 SVGEGT. The CDR3 contains 14 residues. V trimming: 5 bases; J trimming: 7 bases; junction bases outside the gene matches: 11. In nucleotides, the CDR3 is TGTGCCAGCAGTGGCAACAGGGGCCCTGGAGAGCAGTACGTC. Translating gives CASSGNRGPGEQYV.